This T cell receptor (beta chain) comes out of a study of blood T cell repertoires in COVID-19. At the level of the study: T cells, B-cell-depleted T cells, or PBMCs provided the cDNA or gDNA that served as material.

Original processing notes: Reference gene primer amplification gave estimated nucleated cell counts. Here immunoSEQ multiplex PCR was the method, and the copy in TCRdb shows in-frame clones only, minus some. V and J calls and clone size are copied from that table; D and trimming were computed from the DNA. The table has 310,000 or so clones, roughly 92% seen once. Seattle-derived patients entered the study during active infection and were followed longitudinally. The CDR3 totals 14 residues. CDR1 is SNHLY and CDR2 is FYNNEI in the germline V gene. V was pared by 7 bases and J by 0 bases, with 12 bases between.

The rearrangement uses TRBV2 and TRBJ1-1; D is possibly TRBD1 (6 bases). What was sequenced was peripheral blood. The TCR comes from a woman under 40 with COVID-19, enrolled during active disease. The CDR3: CASTRTGMNTEAFF. CDR3 in DNA: TGTGCCAGCACCCGAACAGGGATGAACACTGAAGCTTTCTTT. The entire variable domain, with the rest obtained from reference TRBV2 and TRBJ1-1, is as follows: EPEVTQTPSHQVTQMGQEVILRCVPISNHLYFYWYRQILGQKVEFLVSFYNNEISEKSEIFDDQFSVERPDGSNFTLKIRSTKLEDSAMYFCASTRTGMNTEAFFGQGTRLTVV.